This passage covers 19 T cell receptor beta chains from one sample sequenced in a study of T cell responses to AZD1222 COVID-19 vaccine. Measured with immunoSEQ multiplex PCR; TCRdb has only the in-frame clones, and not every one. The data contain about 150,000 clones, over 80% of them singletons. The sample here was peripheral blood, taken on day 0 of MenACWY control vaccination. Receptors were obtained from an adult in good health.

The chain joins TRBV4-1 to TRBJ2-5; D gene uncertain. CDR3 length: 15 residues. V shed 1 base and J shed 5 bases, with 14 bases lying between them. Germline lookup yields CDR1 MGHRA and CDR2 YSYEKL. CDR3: CASSQGVAGWETQYF. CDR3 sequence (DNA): TGCGCCAGCAGCCAAGGGGTGGCAGGCTGGGAGACCCAGTACTTC.

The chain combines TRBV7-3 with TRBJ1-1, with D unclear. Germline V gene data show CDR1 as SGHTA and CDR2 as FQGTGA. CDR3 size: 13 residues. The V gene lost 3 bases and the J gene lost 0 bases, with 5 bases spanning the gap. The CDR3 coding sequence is TGTGCCAGCAGCTTCAGCGTGAACACTGAAGCTTTCTTT. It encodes CASSFSVNTEAFF.

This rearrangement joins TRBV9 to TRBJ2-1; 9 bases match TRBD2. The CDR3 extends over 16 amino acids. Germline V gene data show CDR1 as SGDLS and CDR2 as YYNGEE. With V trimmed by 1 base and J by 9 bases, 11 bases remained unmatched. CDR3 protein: CASSVYWREGEGEQFF. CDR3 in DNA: TGTGCCAGCAGCGTATATTGGCGGGAGGGAGAGGGTGAGCAGTTCTTC.

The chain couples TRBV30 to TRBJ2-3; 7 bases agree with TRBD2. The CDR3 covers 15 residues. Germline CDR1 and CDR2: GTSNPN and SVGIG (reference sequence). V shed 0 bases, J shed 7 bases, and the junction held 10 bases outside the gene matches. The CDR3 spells CAWSVPSGSGYTQYF. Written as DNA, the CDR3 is TGTGCCTGGAGTGTACCTAGCGGTTCGGGATATACGCAGTATTTT.

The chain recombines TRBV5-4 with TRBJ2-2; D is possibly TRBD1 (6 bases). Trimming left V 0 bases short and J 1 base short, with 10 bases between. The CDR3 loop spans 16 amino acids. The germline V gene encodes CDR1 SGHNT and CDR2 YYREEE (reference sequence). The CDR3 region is CASSLGTGRNTGELFF. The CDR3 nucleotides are TGTGCCAGCAGCTTGGGAACAGGGCGGAACACCGGGGAGCTGTTTTTT.

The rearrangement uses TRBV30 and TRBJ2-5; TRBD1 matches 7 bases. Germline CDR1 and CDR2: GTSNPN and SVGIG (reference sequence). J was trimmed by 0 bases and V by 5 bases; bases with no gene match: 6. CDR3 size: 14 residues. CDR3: CAWGLQGNQETQYF. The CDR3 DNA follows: TGTGCCTGGGGTTTACAGGGGAACCAAGAGACCCAGTACTTC.

CDR3 in DNA: TGTGCCAGCAGTGAATTCCTGGTATCCAATTCACCCCTCCACTTT. The encoded protein is CASSEFLVSNSPLHF. The gene calls are TRBV6-1 and TRBJ1-6; D gene unclear. V was shortened by 2 bases and J by 7 bases, with 12 bases between the two germline ends. CDR1 is MNHNS and CDR2 is SASEGT in the germline V gene. This CDR3 spans 15 amino acids.

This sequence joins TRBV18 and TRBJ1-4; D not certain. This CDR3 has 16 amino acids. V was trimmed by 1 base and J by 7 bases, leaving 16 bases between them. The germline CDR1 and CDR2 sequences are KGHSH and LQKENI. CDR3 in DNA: TGTGCCAGCTCACCACTGAGGAGTGGATCGGGTGAAAAACTGTTTTTT. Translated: CASSPLRSGSGEKLFF.

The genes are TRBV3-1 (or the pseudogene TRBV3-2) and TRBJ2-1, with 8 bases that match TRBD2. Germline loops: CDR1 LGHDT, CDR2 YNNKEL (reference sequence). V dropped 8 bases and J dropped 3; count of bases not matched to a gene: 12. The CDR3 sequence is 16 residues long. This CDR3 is CASVTEGLVFYNEQFF. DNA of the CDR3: TGTGCCAGCGTAACCGAGGGACTAGTCTTCTACAATGAGCAGTTCTTC.

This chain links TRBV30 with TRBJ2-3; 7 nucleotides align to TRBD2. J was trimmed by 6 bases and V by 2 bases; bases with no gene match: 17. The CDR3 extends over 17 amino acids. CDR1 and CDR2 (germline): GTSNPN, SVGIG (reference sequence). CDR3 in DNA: TGTGCCTGGAGTCCCGATGAAGAGGGAGGGCCGAGGGATACGCAGTATTTT. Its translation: CAWSPDEEGGPRDTQYF.

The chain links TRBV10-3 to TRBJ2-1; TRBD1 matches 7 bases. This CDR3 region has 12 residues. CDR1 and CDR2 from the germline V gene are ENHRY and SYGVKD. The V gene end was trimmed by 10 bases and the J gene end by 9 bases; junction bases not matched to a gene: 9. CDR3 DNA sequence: TGTGCCACGCAGACAGGGTTCAGTGAGCAGTTCTTC. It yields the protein CATQTGFSEQFF.

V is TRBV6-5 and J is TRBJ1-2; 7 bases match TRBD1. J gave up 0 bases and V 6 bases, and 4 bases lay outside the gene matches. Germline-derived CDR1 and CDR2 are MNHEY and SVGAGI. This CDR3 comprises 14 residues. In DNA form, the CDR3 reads TGTGCCAGCAGGACCGGGACAGCTAACTATGGCTACACCTTC. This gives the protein CASRTGTANYGYTF.

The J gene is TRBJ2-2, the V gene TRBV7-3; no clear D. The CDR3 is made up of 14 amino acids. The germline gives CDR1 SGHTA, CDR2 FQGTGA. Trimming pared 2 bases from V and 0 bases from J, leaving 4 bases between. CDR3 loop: CASSLYSNTGELFF. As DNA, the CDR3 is TGTGCCAGCAGCTTATACTCGAACACCGGGGAGCTGTTTTTT.

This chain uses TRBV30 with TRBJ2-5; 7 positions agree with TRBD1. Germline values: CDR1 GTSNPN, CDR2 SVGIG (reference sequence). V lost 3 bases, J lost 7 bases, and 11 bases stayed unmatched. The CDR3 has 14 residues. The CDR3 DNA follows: TGTGCCTGGAGCACCGGGACAGTCGCAGCGACCCAGTACTTC. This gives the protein CAWSTGTVAATQYF. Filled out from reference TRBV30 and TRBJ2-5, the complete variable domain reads SQTIHQWPATLVQPVGSPLSLECTVEGTSNPNLYWYRQAAGRGLQLLFYSVGIGQISSEVPQNLSASRPQDRQFILSSKKLLLSDSGFYLCAWSTGTVAATQYFGPGTRLLVL.

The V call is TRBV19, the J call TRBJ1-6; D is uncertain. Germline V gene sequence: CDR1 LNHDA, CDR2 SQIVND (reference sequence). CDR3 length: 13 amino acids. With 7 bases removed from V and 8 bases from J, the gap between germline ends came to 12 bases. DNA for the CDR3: TGTGCCAGTACCGACTCCCCGGATTCACCCCTCCACTTT. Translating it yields CASTDSPDSPLHF.

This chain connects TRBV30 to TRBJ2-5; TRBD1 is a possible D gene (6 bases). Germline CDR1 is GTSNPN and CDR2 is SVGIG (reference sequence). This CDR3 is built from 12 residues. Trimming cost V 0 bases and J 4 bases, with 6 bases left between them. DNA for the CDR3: TGTGCCTGGAGTGTACAGGGAGAGACCCAGTACTTC. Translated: CAWSVQGETQYF.

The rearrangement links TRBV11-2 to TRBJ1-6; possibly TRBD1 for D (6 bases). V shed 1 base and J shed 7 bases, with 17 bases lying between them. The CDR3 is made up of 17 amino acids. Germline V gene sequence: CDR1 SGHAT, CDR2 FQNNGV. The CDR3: CASSLGGAGGRNSPLHF. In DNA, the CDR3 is TGTGCCAGCAGCTTAGGGGGGGCAGGTGGGCGAAATTCACCCCTCCACTTT.

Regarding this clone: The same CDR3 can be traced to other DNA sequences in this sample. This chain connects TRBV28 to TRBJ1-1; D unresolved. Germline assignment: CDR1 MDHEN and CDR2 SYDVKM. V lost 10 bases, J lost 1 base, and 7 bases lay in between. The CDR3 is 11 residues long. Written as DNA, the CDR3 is TGTGCCACTCGGGGGAACACTGAAGCTTTCTTT. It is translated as CATRGNTEAFF.

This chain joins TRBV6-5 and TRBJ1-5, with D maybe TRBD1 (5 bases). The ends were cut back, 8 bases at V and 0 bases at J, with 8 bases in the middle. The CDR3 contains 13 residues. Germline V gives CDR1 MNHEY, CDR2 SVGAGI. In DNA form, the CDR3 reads TGTGCCAGCCTGGACATTAGCAATCAGCCCCAGCATTTT. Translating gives CASLDISNQPQHF.